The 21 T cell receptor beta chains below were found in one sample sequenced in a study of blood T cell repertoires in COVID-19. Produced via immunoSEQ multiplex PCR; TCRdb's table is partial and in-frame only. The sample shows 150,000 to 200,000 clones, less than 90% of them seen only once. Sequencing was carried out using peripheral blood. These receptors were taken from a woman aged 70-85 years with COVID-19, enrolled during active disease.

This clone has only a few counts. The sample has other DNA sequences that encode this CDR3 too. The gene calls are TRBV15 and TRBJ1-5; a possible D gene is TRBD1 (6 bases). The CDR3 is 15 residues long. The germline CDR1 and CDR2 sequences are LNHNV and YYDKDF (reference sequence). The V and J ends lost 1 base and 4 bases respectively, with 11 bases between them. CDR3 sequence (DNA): TGTGCCACCAGCAGAGGGGGGCAGGGAAATCAGCCCCAGCATTTT. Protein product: CATSRGGQGNQPQHF.

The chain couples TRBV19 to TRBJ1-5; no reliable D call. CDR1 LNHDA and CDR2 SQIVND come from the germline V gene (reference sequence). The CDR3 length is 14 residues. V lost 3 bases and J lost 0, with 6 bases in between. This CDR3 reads CASSMRDSNQPQHF. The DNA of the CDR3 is TGTGCCAGTAGTATGAGGGATAGCAATCAGCCCCAGCATTTT. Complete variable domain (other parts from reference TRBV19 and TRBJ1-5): DGGITQSPKYLFRKEGQNVTLSCEQNLNHDAMYWYRQDPGQGLRLIYYSQIVNDFQKGDIAEGYSVSREKKESFPLTVTSAQKNPTAFYLCASSMRDSNQPQHFGDGTRLSIL.

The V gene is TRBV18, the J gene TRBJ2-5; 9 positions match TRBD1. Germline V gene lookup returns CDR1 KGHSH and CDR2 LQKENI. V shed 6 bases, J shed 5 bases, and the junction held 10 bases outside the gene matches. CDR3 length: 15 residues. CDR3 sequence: CASSPGQGRRETQYF. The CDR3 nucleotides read TGTGCCAGCTCTCCGGGACAGGGCAGAAGGGAGACCCAGTACTTC.

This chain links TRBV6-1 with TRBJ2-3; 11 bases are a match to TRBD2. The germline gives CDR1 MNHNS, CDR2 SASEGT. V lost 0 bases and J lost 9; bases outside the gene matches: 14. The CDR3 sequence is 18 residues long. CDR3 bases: TGTGCCAGCAGTGAAGCTAGGAGACTAGCGGGGCAAACTAGGACGCAGTATTTT. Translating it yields CASSEARRLAGQTRTQYF.

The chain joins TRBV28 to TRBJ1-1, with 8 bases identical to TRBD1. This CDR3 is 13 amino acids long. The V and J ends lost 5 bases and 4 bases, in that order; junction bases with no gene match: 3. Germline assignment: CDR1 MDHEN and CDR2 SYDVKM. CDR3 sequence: CASSLDRGTEAFF. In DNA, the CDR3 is TGTGCCAGCAGTCTCGACAGGGGCACTGAAGCTTTCTTT.

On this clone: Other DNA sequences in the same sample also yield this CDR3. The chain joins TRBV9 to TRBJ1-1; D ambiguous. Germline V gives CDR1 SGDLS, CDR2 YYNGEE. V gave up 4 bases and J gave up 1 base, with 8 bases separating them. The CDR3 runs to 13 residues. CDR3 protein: CASSPGGNTEAFF. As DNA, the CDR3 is TGTGCCAGCAGCCCTGGCGGGAACACTGAAGCTTTCTTT.

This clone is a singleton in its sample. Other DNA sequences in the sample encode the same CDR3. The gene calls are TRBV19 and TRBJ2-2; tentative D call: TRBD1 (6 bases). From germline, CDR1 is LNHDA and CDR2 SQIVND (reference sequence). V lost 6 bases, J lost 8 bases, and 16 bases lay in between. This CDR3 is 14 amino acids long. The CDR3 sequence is CASRGLGGSGELFF. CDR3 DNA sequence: TGTGCCAGTAGAGGCCTAGGGGGTTCGGGGGAGCTGTTTTTT. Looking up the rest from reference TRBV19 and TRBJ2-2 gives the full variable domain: DGGITQSPKYLFRKEGQNVTLSCEQNLNHDAMYWYRQDPGQGLRLIYYSQIVNDFQKGDIAEGYSVSREKKESFPLTVTSAQKNPTAFYLCASRGLGGSGELFFGEGSRLTVL.

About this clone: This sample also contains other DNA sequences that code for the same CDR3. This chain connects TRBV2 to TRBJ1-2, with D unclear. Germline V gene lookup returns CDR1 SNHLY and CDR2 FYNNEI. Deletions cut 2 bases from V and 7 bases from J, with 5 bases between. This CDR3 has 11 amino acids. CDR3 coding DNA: TGTGCCAGCAGTGAAAGAGGTGGCTACACCTTC. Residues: CASSERGGYTF.

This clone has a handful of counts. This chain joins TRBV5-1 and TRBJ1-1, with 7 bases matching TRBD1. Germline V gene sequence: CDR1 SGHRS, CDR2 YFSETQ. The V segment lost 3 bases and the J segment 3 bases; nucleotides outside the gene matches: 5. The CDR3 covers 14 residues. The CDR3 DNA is TGCGCCAGCAGCTCCGGGACAGTGTACACTGAAGCTTTCTTT. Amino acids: CASSSGTVYTEAFF.

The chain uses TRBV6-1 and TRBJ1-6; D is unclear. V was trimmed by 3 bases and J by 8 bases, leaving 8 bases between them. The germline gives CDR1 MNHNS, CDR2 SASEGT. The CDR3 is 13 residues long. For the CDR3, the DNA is TGTGCCAGCAGTGAGAAGCTTTATTCACCCCTCCACTTT. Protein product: CASSEKLYSPLHF.

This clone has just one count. CDR3 bases: TGCGCCAGCAGCTGGGGTACAGGGGGCGGAGGCTACACCTTC. Protein: CASSWGTGGGGYTF. This chain joins TRBV5-1 and TRBJ1-2, with 9 bases identical to TRBD1. V dropped 3 bases and J dropped 8; count of bases not matched to a gene: 8. CDR1 and CDR2 (germline): SGHRS, YFSETQ. This CDR3 comprises 14 residues.

The CDR3 protein is CASSLGVVPGGATDTQYF. The CDR3, as DNA: TGCGCCAGCAGCTTGGGAGTTGTGCCGGGGGGGGCAACAGATACGCAGTATTTT. The chain couples TRBV5-1 to TRBJ2-3; the match to TRBD2 covers 8 bases. The J segment lost 3 bases and the V segment lost 0 bases, leaving 12 bases of the junction unmatched. Germline lookup yields CDR1 SGHRS and CDR2 YFSETQ. This CDR3 is built from 18 residues.

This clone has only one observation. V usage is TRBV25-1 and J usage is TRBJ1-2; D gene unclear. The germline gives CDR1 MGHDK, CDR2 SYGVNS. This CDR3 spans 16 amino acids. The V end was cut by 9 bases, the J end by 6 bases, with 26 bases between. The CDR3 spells CARLQPFEYNAHGYTF. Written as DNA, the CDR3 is TGTGCCAGGCTACAGCCCTTTGAATACAACGCCCATGGCTACACCTTC.

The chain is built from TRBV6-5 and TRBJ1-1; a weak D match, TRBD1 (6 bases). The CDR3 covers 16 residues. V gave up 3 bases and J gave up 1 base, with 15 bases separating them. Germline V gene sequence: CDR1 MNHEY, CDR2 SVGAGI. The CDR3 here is CASSYLGGAQNTEAFF. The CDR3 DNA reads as TGTGCCAGCAGTTATCTAGGGGGTGCTCAGAACACTGAAGCTTTCTTT.

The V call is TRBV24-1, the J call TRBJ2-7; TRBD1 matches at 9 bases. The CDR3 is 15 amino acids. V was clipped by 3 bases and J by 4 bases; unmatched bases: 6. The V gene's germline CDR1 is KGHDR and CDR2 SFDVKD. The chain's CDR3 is CATSDPTGTGYEQYF. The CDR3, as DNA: TGTGCCACCAGTGATCCGACCGGGACAGGGTACGAGCAGTACTTC.

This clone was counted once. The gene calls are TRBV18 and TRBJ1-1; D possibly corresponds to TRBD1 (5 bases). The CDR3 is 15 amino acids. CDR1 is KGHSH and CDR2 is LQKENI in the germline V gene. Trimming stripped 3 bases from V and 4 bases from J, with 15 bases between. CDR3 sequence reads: CASSPLPPRGTEAFF. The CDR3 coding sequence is TGTGCCAGCTCACCCCTCCCACCAAGGGGCACTGAAGCTTTCTTT.

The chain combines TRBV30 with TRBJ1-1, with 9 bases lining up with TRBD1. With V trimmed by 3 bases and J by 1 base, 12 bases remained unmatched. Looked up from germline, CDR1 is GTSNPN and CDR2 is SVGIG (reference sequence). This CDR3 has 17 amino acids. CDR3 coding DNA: TGTGCCTGGAGGGGGTATACAGGGGGCGAGGGGAACACTGAAGCTTTCTTT. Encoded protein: CAWRGYTGGEGNTEAFF.

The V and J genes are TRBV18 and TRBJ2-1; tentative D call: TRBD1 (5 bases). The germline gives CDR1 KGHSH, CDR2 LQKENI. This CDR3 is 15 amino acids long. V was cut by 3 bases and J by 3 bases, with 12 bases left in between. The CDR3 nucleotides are TGTGCCAGCTCACCTCTACTCGACAGCTACAATGAGCAGTTCTTC. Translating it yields CASSPLLDSYNEQFF.

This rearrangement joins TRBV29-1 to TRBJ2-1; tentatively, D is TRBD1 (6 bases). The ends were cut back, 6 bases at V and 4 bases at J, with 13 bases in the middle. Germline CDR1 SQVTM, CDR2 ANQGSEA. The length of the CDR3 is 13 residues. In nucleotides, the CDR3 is TGCAGCGTCCCCGAGGGGGTTTACAATGAGCAGTTCTTC. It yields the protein CSVPEGVYNEQFF.

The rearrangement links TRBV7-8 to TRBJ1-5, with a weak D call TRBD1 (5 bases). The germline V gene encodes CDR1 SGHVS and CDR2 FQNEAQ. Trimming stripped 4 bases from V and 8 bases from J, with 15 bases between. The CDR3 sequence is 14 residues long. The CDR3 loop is CASSSVGPREPQHF. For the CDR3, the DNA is TGTGCCAGCAGCTCCGTTGGGCCCAGGGAGCCCCAGCATTTT.

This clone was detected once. The DNA for the CDR3 is TGTGCCAGCAGTGAGGGTCAACAGATCCAGCCCCAGCATTTT. It encodes CASSEGQQIQPQHF. The genes are TRBV6-1 and TRBJ1-5; no clear D. Germline-derived CDR1 and CDR2 are MNHNS and SASEGT. The CDR3 has 14 residues. Trimming took 3 bases from V and 7 from J, leaving 13 bases between them.